The clone carrying this T cell receptor beta chain was seen a few times. The target antigen is unknown. Together with a sample-barcoded 5' primer, a J-beta primer mix was included in a second PCR lasting about 6 to 11 cycles. From the 5' RACE reads, TCRdb called clonotypes with MiXCR, one entry per CDR3 protein. The sample shows approximately 2,000,000 distinct CDR3 sequences, 39% of them seen only once. This CDR3 has 15 amino acids. CDR1 is LGHNA and CDR2 is YSLEER in the germline V gene. J lost 1 base, V lost 4 bases, and 6 bases had no gene match. This specimen belongs to a study of blood T cells in healthy people across ages. Overall study results and limits: Naive T cell percentage showed a strong correlation with TCR beta diversity.

The source of this sequence is a human donor in good health. The sequenced material came from blood. The chain is built from TRBV4-3 and TRBJ2-7; TRBD1 matches at 8 bases. The CDR3 DNA sequence: TGCGCCAGCAGCCTAATTCGACAGGGGTCCTACGAGCAGTACTTC. Its translation: CASSLIRQGSYEQYF.